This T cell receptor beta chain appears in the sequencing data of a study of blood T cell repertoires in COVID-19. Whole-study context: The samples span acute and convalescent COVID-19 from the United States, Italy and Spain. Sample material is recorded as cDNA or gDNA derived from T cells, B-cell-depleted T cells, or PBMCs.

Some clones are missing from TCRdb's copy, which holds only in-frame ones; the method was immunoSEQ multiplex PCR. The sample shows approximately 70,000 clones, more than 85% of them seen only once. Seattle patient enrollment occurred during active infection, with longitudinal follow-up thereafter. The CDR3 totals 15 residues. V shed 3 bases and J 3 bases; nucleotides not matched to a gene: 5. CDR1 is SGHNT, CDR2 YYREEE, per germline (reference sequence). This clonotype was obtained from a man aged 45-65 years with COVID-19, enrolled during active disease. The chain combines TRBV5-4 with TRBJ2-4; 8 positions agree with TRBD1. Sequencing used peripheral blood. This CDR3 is CASSSSTGGKNIQYF. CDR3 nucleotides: TGTGCCAGCAGCTCCTCCACAGGGGGCAAAAACATTCAGTACTTC.